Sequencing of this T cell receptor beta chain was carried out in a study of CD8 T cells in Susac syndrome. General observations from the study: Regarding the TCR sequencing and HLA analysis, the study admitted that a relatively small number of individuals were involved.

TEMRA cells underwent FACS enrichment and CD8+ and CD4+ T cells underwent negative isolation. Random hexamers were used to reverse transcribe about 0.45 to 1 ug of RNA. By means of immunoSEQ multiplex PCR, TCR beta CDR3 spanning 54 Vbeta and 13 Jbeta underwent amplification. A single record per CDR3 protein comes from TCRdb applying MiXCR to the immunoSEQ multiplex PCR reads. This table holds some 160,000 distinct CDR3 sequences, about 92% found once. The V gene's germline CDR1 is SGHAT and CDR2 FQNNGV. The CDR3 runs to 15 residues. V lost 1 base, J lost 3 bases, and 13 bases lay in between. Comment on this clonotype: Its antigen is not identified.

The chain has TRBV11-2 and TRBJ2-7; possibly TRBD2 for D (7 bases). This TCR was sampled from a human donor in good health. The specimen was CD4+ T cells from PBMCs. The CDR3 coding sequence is TGTGCCAGCAGCTTAGGCGGGGGCCTCCTCTACGAGCAGTACTTC. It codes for CASSLGGGLLYEQYF.